The rows below give T cell receptor beta chains drawn from one sample of a study of T-cell reconstitution after alpha-beta-depleted transplantation in children. MiXCR, applied by TCRdb to the PCR reads, yields one record per CDR3 protein. The sample holds 210,000 or so distinct CDR3 sequences; about a tenth are singletons and the top ten take under 30%. The sample in question was PBMCs, obtained before TCRalphabeta/CD19-depleted stem cell transplant. The receptors derive from a child in the first two years of life with acute myeloid leukemia, due to receive a stem cell transplant. Both conserved end residues are part of each CDR3. A D gene is named only where the DNA matches it firmly. Part of the rows lack a size; the others show once, few, many or a class for expanded clones.

clone size	V gene	D gene	J gene	CDR3 DNA	CDR3 protein
.	TRBV5-5	TRBD2	TRBJ2-2	TGTGCCAGCAGCCCAACTAGCGCATCGAACACCGGGGAGCTGTTTTTT	CASSPTSASNTGELFF
many	TRBV10-3	TRBD1	TRBJ2-5	TGTGCCATCAGGGGACAGGAGCAAGAGACCCAGTACTTC	CAIRGQEQETQYF
.	TRBV29-1	.	TRBJ1-2	TGCAGCGTTGGGGATCTCGGGACGGTGGCTAACTATGGCTACACCTTC	CSVGDLGTVANYGYTF
many	TRBV5-1	.	TRBJ1-1	TGCGCCAGCAGCTGGGGGGTGGGGGGGGCGACGAACACTGAAGCTTTCTTT	CASSWGVGGATNTEAFF
many	TRBV11-2	.	TRBJ1-5	TGTGCCAGCAGCTTGGAACAGGGTCAGCCCCAGCATTTT	CASSLEQGQPQHF
many	TRBV5-1	TRBD2	TRBJ2-3	TGCGCCAGCAGCTTGGAACTAGCGGGGGGGGCAGATACGCAGTATTTT	CASSLELAGGADTQYF
many	TRBV7-9	.	TRBJ1-2	TGTGCCAGCAGCTTACCCAGGGCTGGCTACACCTTC	CASSLPRAGYTF
few	TRBV21-1	.	TRBJ2-3	TGTGCCAGCAGCAAAGGGGAAATCGGAGATACGCAGTATTTT	CASSKGEIGDTQYF
many	TRBV6-6	.	TRBJ1-4	TGTGCCAGCAGCCTCCCCGGTGAAAAACTGTTTTTT	CASSLPGEKLFF
.	TRBV30	TRBD2	TRBJ2-7	TGTGCCTGGAGTGGGCTAGCGGGCCTGTTCGGCGAGCAGTACTTC	CAWSGLAGLFGEQYF
many	TRBV7-8	.	TRBJ2-2	TGTGCCAGCAGCGAGGGCGGCGGGACCTCGAACACCGGGGAGCTGTTTTTT	CASSEGGGTSNTGELFF
many	TRBV10-3	TRBD2	TRBJ2-5	TGTGCCATCAGTTCTAGCGGGGGGCGGCAAGAGACCCAGTACTTC	CAISSSGGRQETQYF
many	TRBV24-1	TRBD2	TRBJ2-1	TGTGCCACCAGTGATTGGGCGGGAGGGCCCTTCAATGAGCAGTTCTTC	CATSDWAGGPFNEQFF
.	TRBV7-3	TRBD2	TRBJ2-6	TGTGCCACCCGAGCGGGGGGGGCCAACGTCCTGACTTTC	CATRAGGANVLTF
many	TRBV5-1	TRBD1	TRBJ2-5	TGCGCCAGCAGCTTGGAGGGACAGGGGGCTGAGACCCAGTACTTC	CASSLEGQGAETQYF
many	TRBV25-1	.	TRBJ2-3	TGTGCCAGCAGTGAATACCGAACCGGAGCTGCGGATACGCAGTATTTT	CASSEYRTGAADTQYF
many	TRBV9	TRBD2	TRBJ2-2	TGTGCCAGCAGCGCGACTAGCGGCCCGAACACCGGGGAGCTGTTTTTT	CASSATSGPNTGELFF
many	TRBV5-1	TRBD2	TRBJ2-1	TGCGCCAGCAGCTACATTAGCGGGAGGGCCGGGAATGAGCAGTTCTTC	CASSYISGRAGNEQFF
many	TRBV11-2	TRBD2	TRBJ2-1	TGTGCCAGCAGCCTTCCCGGGACTAGAGGGAATGAGCAGTTCTTC	CASSLPGTRGNEQFF
many	TRBV7-2	.	TRBJ2-7	TGTGCCAGCAGCTTACGACTCCTCTACGAGCAGTACTTC	CASSLRLLYEQYF
many	TRBV20-1	TRBD2	TRBJ2-1	TGCAGTGCTAGAGGGGGAATAGCGGGATCCTACAATGAGCAGTTCTTC	CSARGGIAGSYNEQFF
many	TRBV28	.	TRBJ2-1	TGTGCCAGCAGTTTTTGGTCCCCTCAAGGGGCCTACAATGAGCAGTTCTTC	CASSFWSPQGAYNEQFF
many	TRBV27	.	TRBJ2-2	TGTGCCAGCAGTTTAAGAGTAGTGGGCACCGGGGAGCTGTTTTTT	CASSLRVVGTGELFF
many	TRBV5-6	.	TRBJ2-1	TGTGCCAGCAGCTTGGGATCTGGCAATGAGCAGTTCTTC	CASSLGSGNEQFF
many	TRBV12-3/TRBV12-4	.	TRBJ1-3	TGTGCCAGCAGTTTAGCGGGACTTAATGGAAACACCATATATTTT	CASSLAGLNGNTIYF
many	TRBV20-1	.	TRBJ1-5	TGCAGTGCTAGTTTTGGAATTGATCAGCCCCAGCATTTT	CSASFGIDQPQHF
few	TRBV11-2	.	TRBJ1-6	TGTGCCAGCAGATTTAGCTCCTATAATTCACCCCTCCACTTT	CASRFSSYNSPLHF
.	TRBV5-1	.	TRBJ2-5	TGCGCCAGCAGCGGAGGACTATCAGAGACCCAGTACTTC	CASSGGLSETQYF
many	TRBV20-1	.	TRBJ1-1	TGCAGTGCCCCTCGCGGCCTAGGGTCTGAAGCTTTCTTT	CSAPRGLGSEAFF
many	TRBV15	.	TRBJ2-2	TGTGCCACCAGCAGAGATCGGTCTCCCGGGGAGCTGTTTTTT	CATSRDRSPGELFF
many	TRBV18	.	TRBJ2-7	TGTGCCAGCTCTCTCACTACTCCTCCTTCCTACGAGCAGTACTTC	CASSLTTPPSYEQYF
many	TRBV5-1	.	TRBJ2-1	TGCGCCAGCAGCTTGTTGGCAGGCCCCTACAATGAGCAGTTCTTC	CASSLLAGPYNEQFF
many	TRBV5-4	.	TRBJ2-2	TGTGCCAGCAGCTGGGGACTGTCGAACACCGGGGAGCTGTTTTTT	CASSWGLSNTGELFF
many	TRBV27	.	TRBJ2-1	TGTGCCAGCAGTTTAGGTGGTTATTCCAATGAGCAGTTCTTC	CASSLGGYSNEQFF
many	TRBV7-2	.	TRBJ1-5	TGTGCCAGCAGCCCGGTAGGGGGTTTGGCCAGCAATCAGCCCCAGCATTTT	CASSPVGGLASNQPQHF
many	TRBV12-3/TRBV12-4	.	TRBJ2-3	TGTGCCAGCAGTTATGCGAGCACAGATACGCAGTATTTT	CASSYASTDTQYF
many	TRBV27	.	TRBJ2-1	TGTGCCAGCAGTTTATTTAACCTCTACAATGAGCAGTTCTTC	CASSLFNLYNEQFF
.	TRBV28	.	TRBJ1-2	TGTGCCAGCAGCCTGGACACGGGTAACTATGGCTACACCTTC	CASSLDTGNYGYTF
many	TRBV27	.	TRBJ1-1	TGTGCCAGCAGTTACCGGGGCAAAATTTTCTTT	CASSYRGKIFF
many	TRBV7-9	.	TRBJ2-1	TGTGCCAGCAGCGACCGGGGGGCCCCCCTTAATGAGCAGTTCTTC	CASSDRGAPLNEQFF
.	TRBV7-2	.	TRBJ1-5	TGTGCCAGCAGCTTAGATTCCGGGAGAAGGCTTCAGCCCCAGCATTTT	CASSLDSGRRLQPQHF
many	TRBV7-2	.	TRBJ1-1	TGTGCCAGCAGCTTAGAGGAAGGTACTGAAGCTTTCTTT	CASSLEEGTEAFF
many	TRBV12-3/TRBV12-4	.	TRBJ1-6	TGTGCCAGCAAGGAAGGCGGGAGCGGCTCCTATAATTCACCCCTCCACTTT	CASKEGGSGSYNSPLHF
few	TRBV5-1	TRBD1	TRBJ2-4	TGCGCCAGCAGCTTTGGGAGAACAGGGGACAAAAACATTCAGTACTTC	CASSFGRTGDKNIQYF
many	TRBV5-6	.	TRBJ2-5	TGTGCCAGCAGCTTGGGGGGGGCCCTCGGGACCCAGTACTTC	CASSLGGALGTQYF
many	TRBV7-6	.	TRBJ2-1	TGTGCCAGCAGCTCTCCAACCGTCTATGAGCAGTTCTTC	CASSSPTVYEQFF
many	TRBV20-1	TRBD2	TRBJ2-3	TGCAGTGCTCCCATAGCGGGGCCTAGCACAGATACGCAGTATTTT	CSAPIAGPSTDTQYF
.	TRBV18	TRBD1	TRBJ1-2	TGTGCCAGCTCACCACCGTCAGGGGGATACAACTATGGCTACACCTTC	CASSPPSGGYNYGYTF
.	TRBV12-3/TRBV12-4	.	TRBJ2-3	TGTGCCAGCAGTTTCCTACCGGGTACCCCAGATACGCAGTATTTT	CASSFLPGTPDTQYF
many	TRBV12-3/TRBV12-4	.	TRBJ1-6	TGTGCCAGCAGTCCGCCCCATTCACCCCTCCACTTT	CASSPPHSPLHF
many	TRBV29-1	.	TRBJ1-2	TGCAGCGTCCCGGGCCACACGCTATACTATGGCTACACCTTC	CSVPGHTLYYGYTF
many	TRBV27	TRBD1	TRBJ2-5	TGTGCCAGCAGTTTATCCTTCGGGACAGCGTACCAAGAGACCCAGTACTTC	CASSLSFGTAYQETQYF
many	TRBV6-5	TRBD1	TRBJ1-1	TGTGCCAGCAGTGGGGACAGCGTTTCAGCTTTCTTT	CASSGDSVSAFF
many	TRBV7-8	.	TRBJ1-1	TGTGCCAGCAGCTTAGAGGGTTACAGGATGAACACTGAAGCTTTCTTT	CASSLEGYRMNTEAFF
.	TRBV9	.	TRBJ2-7	TGTGCCAGCAGCCGTGGGCATGCCTACGAGCAGTACTTC	CASSRGHAYEQYF
many	TRBV5-5	.	TRBJ2-1	TGTGCCAGCAGCTTTCTCAGAAAAGATGAGCAGTTCTTC	CASSFLRKDEQFF
many	TRBV29-1	.	TRBJ1-1	TGCAGCGTCCACGAGATGAACACTGAAGCTTTCTTT	CSVHEMNTEAFF
many	TRBV27	TRBD1	TRBJ2-3	TGTGCCAGCAGTTTTTTGCGCGGGACAGGGGTGAGCACAGATACGCAGTATTTT	CASSFLRGTGVSTDTQYF
many	TRBV27	TRBD1	TRBJ1-1	TGTGCCAGCAGCCAGACAGGGTATCAGGCTGAAGCTTTCTTT	CASSQTGYQAEAFF
many	TRBV5-6	.	TRBJ1-3	TGTGCCAGCACCTCGGTCGCAGACTCTGGAAACACCATATATTTT	CASTSVADSGNTIYF